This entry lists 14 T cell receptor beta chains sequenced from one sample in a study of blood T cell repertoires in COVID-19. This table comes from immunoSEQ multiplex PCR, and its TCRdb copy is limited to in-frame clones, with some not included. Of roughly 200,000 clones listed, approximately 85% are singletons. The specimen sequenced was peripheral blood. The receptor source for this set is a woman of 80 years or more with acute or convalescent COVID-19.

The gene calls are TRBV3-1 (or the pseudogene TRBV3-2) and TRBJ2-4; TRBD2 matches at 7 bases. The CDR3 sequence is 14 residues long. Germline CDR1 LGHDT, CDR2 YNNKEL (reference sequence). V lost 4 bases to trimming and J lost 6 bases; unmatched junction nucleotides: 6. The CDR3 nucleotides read TGTGCCAGCAGCCCCTCGGGCGGGGGAAACATTCAGTACTTC. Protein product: CASSPSGGGNIQYF.

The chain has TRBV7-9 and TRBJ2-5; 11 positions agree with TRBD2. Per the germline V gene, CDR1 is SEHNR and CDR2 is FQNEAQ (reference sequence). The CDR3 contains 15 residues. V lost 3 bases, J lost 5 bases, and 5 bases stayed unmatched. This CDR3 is CASSFLAGGGETQYF. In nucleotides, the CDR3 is TGTGCCAGCAGCTTCCTAGCGGGAGGCGGGGAGACCCAGTACTTC.

The CDR3 DNA follows: TGTGCGACTAAAACAAACACAGGGTCAGGCAATCAGCCCCAGCATTTT. It codes for CATKTNTGSGNQPQHF. The chain combines TRBV15 with TRBJ1-5; the D gene is possibly TRBD1 (6 bases). Germline-derived CDR1 and CDR2 are LNHNV and YYDKDF (reference sequence). CDR3 length: 16 amino acids.

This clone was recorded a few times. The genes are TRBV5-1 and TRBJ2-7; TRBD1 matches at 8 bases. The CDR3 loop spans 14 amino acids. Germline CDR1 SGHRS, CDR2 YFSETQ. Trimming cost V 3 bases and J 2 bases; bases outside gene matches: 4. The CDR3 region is CASSSPGQAYEQYF. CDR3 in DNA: TGCGCCAGCAGCTCCCCGGGACAGGCCTACGAGCAGTACTTC.

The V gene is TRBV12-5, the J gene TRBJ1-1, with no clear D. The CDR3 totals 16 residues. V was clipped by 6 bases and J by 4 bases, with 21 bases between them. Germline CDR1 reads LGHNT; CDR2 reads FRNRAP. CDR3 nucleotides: TGTGCTAGTGGGGCGTCTAGAGGGCGTCGTGGCACTGAAGCTTTCTTT. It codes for CASGASRGRRGTEAFF.

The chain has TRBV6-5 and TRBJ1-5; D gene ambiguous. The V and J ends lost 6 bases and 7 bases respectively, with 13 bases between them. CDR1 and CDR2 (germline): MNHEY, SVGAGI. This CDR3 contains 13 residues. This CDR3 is CASRTSYKQPQHF. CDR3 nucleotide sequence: TGTGCCAGCAGAACTTCTTATAAACAGCCCCAGCATTTT.

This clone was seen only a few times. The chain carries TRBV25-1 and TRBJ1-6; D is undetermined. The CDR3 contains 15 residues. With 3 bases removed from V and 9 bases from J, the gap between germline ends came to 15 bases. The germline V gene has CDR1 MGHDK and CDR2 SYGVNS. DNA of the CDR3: TGTGCCAGCAGTGAGGCCCTCCTTAGCGGTTCACCCCTCCACTTT. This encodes CASSEALLSGSPLHF.

The CDR3 DNA sequence: TGCAGCGCCGAGGGGGGGTCAAGCTCCTACAATGAGCAGTTCTTC. This gives the protein CSAEGGSSSYNEQFF. The rearrangement links TRBV29-1 to TRBJ2-1; D possibly corresponds to TRBD2 (7 bases). Germline values: CDR1 SQVTM, CDR2 ANQGSEA. V was clipped by 7 bases and J by 0 bases, with 16 bases between them. The CDR3 is 15 residues long.

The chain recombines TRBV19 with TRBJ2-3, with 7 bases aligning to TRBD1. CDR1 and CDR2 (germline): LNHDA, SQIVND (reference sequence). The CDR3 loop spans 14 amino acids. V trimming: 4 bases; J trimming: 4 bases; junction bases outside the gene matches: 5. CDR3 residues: CASSTYQGADTQYF. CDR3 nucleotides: TGTGCCAGTAGTACATATCAGGGGGCAGATACGCAGTATTTT.

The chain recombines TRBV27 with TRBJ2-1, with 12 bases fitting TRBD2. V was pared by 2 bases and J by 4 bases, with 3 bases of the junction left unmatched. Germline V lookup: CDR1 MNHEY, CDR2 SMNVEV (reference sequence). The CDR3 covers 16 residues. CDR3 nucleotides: TGTGCCAGCAGTTTAGGGACTAGCGGGCGATACAATGAGCAGTTCTTC. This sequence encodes CASSLGTSGRYNEQFF.

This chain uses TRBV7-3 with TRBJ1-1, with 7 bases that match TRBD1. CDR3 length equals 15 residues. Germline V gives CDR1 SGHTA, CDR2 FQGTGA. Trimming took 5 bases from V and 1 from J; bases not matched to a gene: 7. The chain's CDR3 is CASSTVTGRNTEAFF. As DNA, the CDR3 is TGTGCCAGCAGCACAGTGACAGGGAGGAACACTGAAGCTTTCTTT.

The CDR3 bases are TGTGCCTGGAGGCATGCAGGGGGCCTTAATCAGCCCCAGCATTTT. Protein product: CAWRHAGGLNQPQHF. J is TRBJ1-5 and V is TRBV30; 8 positions agree with TRBD1. J was trimmed by 4 bases and V by 3 bases; bases with no gene match: 8. This CDR3 has 15 residues. The V gene's germline CDR1 is GTSNPN and CDR2 SVGIG (reference sequence).

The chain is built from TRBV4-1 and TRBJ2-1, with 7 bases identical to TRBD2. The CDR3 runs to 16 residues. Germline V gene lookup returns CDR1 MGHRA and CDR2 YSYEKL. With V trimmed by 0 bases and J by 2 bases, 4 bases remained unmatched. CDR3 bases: TGCGCCAGCAGCCAAGAATATGCGGGGGCCTACAATGAGCAGTTCTTC. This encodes CASSQEYAGAYNEQFF.

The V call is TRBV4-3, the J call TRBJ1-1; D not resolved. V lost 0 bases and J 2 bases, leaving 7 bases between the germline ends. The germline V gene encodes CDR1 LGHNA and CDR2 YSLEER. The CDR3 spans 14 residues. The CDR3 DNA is TGCGCCAGCAGCCAAGAGCAGACTAACACTGAAGCTTTCTTT. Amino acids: CASSQEQTNTEAFF.